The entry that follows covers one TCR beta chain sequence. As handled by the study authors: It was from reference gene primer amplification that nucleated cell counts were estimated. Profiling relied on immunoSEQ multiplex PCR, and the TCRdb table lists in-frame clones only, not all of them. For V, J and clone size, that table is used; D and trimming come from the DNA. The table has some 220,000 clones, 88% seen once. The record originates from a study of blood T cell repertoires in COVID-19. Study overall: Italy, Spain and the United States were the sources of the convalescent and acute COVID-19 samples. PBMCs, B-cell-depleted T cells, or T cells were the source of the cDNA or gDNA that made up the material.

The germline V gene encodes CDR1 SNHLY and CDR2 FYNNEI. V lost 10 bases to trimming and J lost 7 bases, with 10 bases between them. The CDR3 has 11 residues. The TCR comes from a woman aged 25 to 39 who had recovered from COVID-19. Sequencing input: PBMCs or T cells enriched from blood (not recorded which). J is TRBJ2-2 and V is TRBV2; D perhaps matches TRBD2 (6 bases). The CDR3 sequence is CANGGNGELFF. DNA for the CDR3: TGTGCCAACGGGGGTAACGGGGAGCTGTTTTTT.